This T cell receptor (beta chain) was retrieved from a study of control samples from healthy donors and cancer patients. Germline values: CDR1 SGHDN, CDR2 FVKESK. The CDR3 covers 16 residues. V was clipped by 5 bases and J by 3 bases; unmatched bases: 7. Profiling relied on immunoSEQ multiplex PCR, and the TCRdb table lists in-frame clones only, not all of them. Counted here are tens of thousands of clones, around 94% occurring once; the ten biggest clones make up 3.5% to 4%. The chain is built from TRBV14 and TRBJ2-1; 10 positions match TRBD2. Sequencing was carried out using blood. The TCR originated in a man aged 25 to 45 in good health. This chain's CDR3 is CASSTFPSGGYNEQFF. The CDR3 DNA sequence: TGTGCCAGCAGCACGTTCCCTAGCGGGGGCTACAATGAGCAGTTCTTC.